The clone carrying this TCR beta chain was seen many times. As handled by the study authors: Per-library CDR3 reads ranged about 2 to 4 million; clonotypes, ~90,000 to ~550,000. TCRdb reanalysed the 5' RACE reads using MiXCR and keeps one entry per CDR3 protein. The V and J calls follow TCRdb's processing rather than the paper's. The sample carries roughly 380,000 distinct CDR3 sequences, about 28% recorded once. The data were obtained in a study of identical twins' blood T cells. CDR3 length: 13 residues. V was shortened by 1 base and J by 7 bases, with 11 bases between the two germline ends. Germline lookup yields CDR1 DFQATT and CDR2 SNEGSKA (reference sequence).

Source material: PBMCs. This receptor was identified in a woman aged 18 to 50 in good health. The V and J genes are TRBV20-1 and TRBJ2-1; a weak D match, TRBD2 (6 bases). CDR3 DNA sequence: TGCAGTGCTAGAGTTTCCGGGAGAAATGAGCAGTTCTTC. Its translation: CSARVSGRNEQFF.